Given below is one TCR beta chain in context. There is no known antigen for this receptor. No qualities accompany the bases; no much larger clone lies one base away. The sample originates from a study of cytomegalovirus exposure and HLA in healthy donors (dated by TCRdb to about 2017). In terms of the full investigation: According to a later analysis, the 110 or so validation repertoires were produced on the same platform as the 666 repertoires of the first cohort. Along with the approximately 650-subject first cohort, a separate validation cohort of over a hundred different subjects was used. High-throughput TCR immunosequencing, statistical association of individual TCRs with disease status, and machine learning were combined to predict cytomegalovirus infection status. The study was designed to test whether signatures of past pathogen exposure could be identified by cataloging public T cell receptors. Here is what the overall study found, with its caveats: Most TCR sequences were observed very rarely across donors, whereas some public TCRs were present in many individuals. A few of the identified cytomegalovirus-associated TCR beta chains were confirmed in vitro to be specific for cytomegalovirus antigens. The authors suggested that the approach could potentially be generalized to other disease states and immunological phenotypes. A later analysis had no HLA typing for the validation cohort, so co-occurrence there was scored across all 110 or so repertoires. The classifier was reported to diagnose cytomegalovirus status with high specificity and sensitivity in both the original cohort and the validation cohort. In a later analysis, TCRs clustered in the first cohort were found to also tend to co-occur in the approximately 120 validation repertoires, with about 93% of cluster scores above 0. The study gave a list of 150 to 200 TCR beta chains associated with cytomegalovirus.

Library construction relied on the immunoSEQ multiplex PCR assay. As for the authors' bioinformatics: To diagnose cytomegalovirus status from the catalog of TCR beta chain sequences, a statistical classification framework was built. TCRdb holds this immuneACCESS table with in-frame rearrangements only. Some clones are missing; in checked studies, unresolved V genes explain under half, and the rest has no known cause. V and J calls and clone size come straight from that table; D and trimming were deduced from the DNA. The sample contains roughly 150,000 clones, under 90% of them found a single time. The biggest ten clones account for roughly 4.2% of the sample. Donors formed part of the validation cohort, which comprised over a hundred subjects and was distinct from the first cohort of fewer than 750 subjects. Looking up the germline V gene yields CDR1 MNHNS and CDR2 SASEGT. At the junction V is shortened by 6 bases and J by 2 bases, with 14 bases in between. From the cysteine up to the phenylalanine, the CDR3 has a length of 14 residues. The entry retains the CDR3 DNA only, 42 bases that are in frame from base 1.

The sample taken for sequencing was PBMCs. This clonotype originated in a man in his late teens or twenties in good health and CMV-seropositive. The chain is made from TRBV6-1 and TRBJ2-7; matching of 6 bases hints at TRBD2 as the D gene. The DNA sequence reads TGTGCCAGCAGAGTTAAGCGGGCTCCCTACGAGCAGTACTTC. This encodes CASRVKRAPYEQYF.